The next 29 T cell receptor beta chains were all read from a single sample in a study of cytomegalovirus exposure and HLA in healthy donors. PCR was performed using 60 Vbeta and 13 Jbeta primers. TCRdb's table, derived via immunoSEQ multiplex PCR, lists solely in-frame clones and lacks some. The profile shows around 87,000 clones, roughly 70% of them singletons. Input material: PBMCs. These receptors were taken from a man aged 40-55 years in good health and CMV-seronegative.

This clone has more than one count but fewer than ten. J is TRBJ2-1 and V is TRBV4-3; 8 nucleotides align to TRBD2. The CDR3 has 18 residues. V lost 4 bases and J lost 2; bases outside the gene matches: 13. CDR1 and CDR2 from the germline V gene are LGHNA and YSLEER. The CDR3: CASSPAPFPGGTYNEQFF. The CDR3 DNA sequence: TGCGCCAGCAGCCCTGCCCCTTTTCCGGGGGGGACCTACAATGAGCAGTTCTTC.

The chain carries TRBV11-3 and TRBJ2-5; D perhaps matches TRBD1 (6 bases). The DNA end favors TRBJ2-7, so the J call may be wrong. The CDR3 runs 11 residues. Germline V gene sequence: CDR1 SGHNT, CDR2 YENEEA. The CDR3 loop is CASSKDSEQYF. CDR3 nucleotides: TGTGCCAGCAGCAAGGACAGCGAGCAGTACTTC.

The chain uses TRBV9 and TRBJ2-2, with a tentative D call TRBD1 (5 bases). The CDR3 runs 15 residues. Germline V lookup: CDR1 SGDLS, CDR2 YYNGEE. Deletions cut 0 bases from V and 0 bases from J, with 6 bases between. The CDR3 DNA reads as TGTGCCAGCAGCGTAGGGACAACGAACACCGGGGAGCTGTTTTTT. It specifies CASSVGTTNTGELFF.

The chain carries TRBV7-9 and TRBJ1-2; D possibly corresponds to TRBD1 (6 bases). Germline V lookup: CDR1 SEHNR, CDR2 FQNEAQ (reference sequence). There are 14 residues in the CDR3. V was trimmed by 5 bases and J by 6 bases, leaving 16 bases between them. DNA of the CDR3: TGTGCCAGCAGCCCTTTGTCCAGGGGACATGGCTACACCTTC. Its protein product is CASSPLSRGHGYTF.

The chain links TRBV19 to TRBJ1-3, with unresolved D. CDR1 and CDR2 from the germline V gene are LNHDA and SQIVND (reference sequence). The germline V and J ends were trimmed by 8 bases and 0 bases, with 8 bases remaining between them. The CDR3 sequence is 13 residues long. The CDR3 DNA sequence: TGTGCCAGTCGTTTTTCCTCTGGAAACACCATATATTTT. It is translated as CASRFSSGNTIYF.

V usage is TRBV27 and J usage is TRBJ1-2, with TRBD1 matching over 12 bases. Germline assignment: CDR1 MNHEY and CDR2 SMNVEV (reference sequence). The CDR3 runs 18 residues. Trimming removed 2 bases from V and 0 bases from J; junction bases left unmatched: 7. The CDR3, as DNA: TGTGCCAGCAGTTTAAGATTCGGGACAGGGGGCGCTAACTATGGCTACACCTTC. The encoded protein is CASSLRFGTGGANYGYTF.

The rearrangement joins TRBV7-7 to TRBJ2-1, with D uncertain. Trimming removed 1 base at V and 2 bases at J, with 12 bases between. Looked up from germline, CDR1 is SSHAT and CDR2 is FNYEAQ (reference sequence). This CDR3 is 16 amino acids long. The CDR3 region has the DNA TGTGCCAGCAGCTTAGAGGCGGATCGACCCTACAATGAGCAGTTCTTC. It translates to CASSLEADRPYNEQFF.

The CDR3: CASKPPQGPSYEQYF. The CDR3 DNA follows: TGTGCCAGCAAACCCCCGCAGGGCCCTTCCTACGAGCAGTACTTC. The rearrangement joins TRBV6-5 to TRBJ2-7; D might be TRBD1 (5 bases). The CDR3 totals 15 residues. The germline V and J ends were trimmed by 7 bases and 1 base, with 17 bases remaining between them. Germline V gives CDR1 MNHEY, CDR2 SVGAGI.

The V gene is TRBV6-5, the J gene TRBJ1-2, with a tentative D call TRBD1 (6 bases). The CDR3 is 13 residues long. Looked up from germline, CDR1 is MNHEY and CDR2 is SVGAGI. The germline V and J ends were trimmed by 6 bases and 7 bases, with 15 bases remaining between them. CDR3 protein: CASRAGTTIGYTF. For the CDR3, the DNA is TGTGCCAGCAGGGCCGGGACAACTATTGGCTACACCTTC.

The chain has TRBV19 and TRBJ1-1; maybe TRBD1 (5 bases). The CDR3 has 13 residues. Germline CDR1 LNHDA, CDR2 SQIVND (reference sequence). V was clipped by 2 bases and J by 4 bases, with 8 bases between them. CDR3 sequence (DNA): TGTGCCAGTAGTATAAGTCAGGGCACTGAAGCTTTCTTT. Translation gives CASSISQGTEAFF.

The chain couples TRBV10-3 to TRBJ2-7; 8 bases are a match to TRBD1. Per the germline V gene, CDR1 is ENHRY and CDR2 is SYGVKD. Losses at the gene ends were 3 bases for V and 2 bases for J; bases not matched to a gene: 6. CDR3 length: 15 residues. The CDR3 coding sequence is TGTGCCATCAGTGATAGAGGACAGGGAGCCTACGAGCAGTACTTC. Its protein product is CAISDRGQGAYEQYF.

V gene TRBV5-8 combines with J gene TRBJ1-4; 9 bases are shared with TRBD1. This CDR3 is built from 16 residues. With V trimmed by 0 bases and J by 6 bases, 6 bases remained unmatched. The germline V gene has CDR1 SGHTS and CDR2 YDEGEE. CDR3 loop: CASSLDLQGADEKLFF. For the CDR3, the DNA is TGTGCCAGCAGCTTGGACTTACAGGGGGCCGATGAAAAACTGTTTTTT.

The chain carries TRBV7-9 and TRBJ1-4; TRBD1 aligns across 10 bases. Germline CDR1 reads SEHNR; CDR2 reads FQNEAQ (reference sequence). V lost 8 bases to trimming and J lost 7 bases; unmatched junction nucleotides: 7. The CDR3 consists of 14 residues. The CDR3 DNA is TGTGCCAGCGGGCCCGGGACAGGGGTTGAAAAACTGTTTTTT. Its translation: CASGPGTGVEKLFF.

The chain joins TRBV21-1 to TRBJ1-2. TRBV21-1 has pseudogene status. The CDR3 loop spans 13 amino acids. CDR3 coding DNA: TGTGCCAGCAGCAGGAGGCCTAACTATGGCTACACCTTC. This sequence encodes CASSRRPNYGYTF.

The rearrangement joins TRBV6-6 to TRBJ2-5; 7 bases map to TRBD1. With 6 bases clipped from V and 6 bases from J, the junction kept 4 bases outside the gene matches. The CDR3 spans 12 residues. CDR1 and CDR2 from the germline V gene are MNHNY and SVGAGI (reference sequence). As DNA, the CDR3 is TGTGCCAGCAGCCCACAGGGGCAGACCCAGTACTTC. Amino acids: CASSPQGQTQYF.

Concerning this clone: This CDR3 is also generated by other DNA sequences in the sample. This chain uses TRBV9 with TRBJ2-1; 8 nucleotides agree with TRBD2. After removal of 3 bases from V and 5 bases from J, the junction contained 7 bases not matched to a gene. Germline assignment: CDR1 SGDLS and CDR2 YYNGEE. The CDR3 spans 15 residues. This CDR3 is CASSGSGAGDNEQFF. The CDR3 DNA follows: TGTGCCAGCAGCGGTAGCGGGGCTGGGGACAATGAGCAGTTCTTC. Complete variable domain (other parts from reference TRBV9 and TRBJ2-1): DSGVTQTPKHLITATGQRVTLRCSPRSGDLSVYWYQQSLDQGLQFLIQYYNGEERAKGNILERFSAQQFPDLHSELNLSSLELGDSALYFCASSGSGAGDNEQFFGPGTRLTVL.

The sample holds one count of this clone. This chain connects TRBV10-3 to TRBJ1-2; 7 nucleotides line up with TRBD1. There are 12 residues in the CDR3. Germline V gives CDR1 ENHRY, CDR2 SYGVKD. The V and J ends lost 9 bases and 4 bases, in that order; junction bases with no gene match: 5. The CDR3 reads CAIMGQSYGYTF. CDR3 nucleotide sequence: TGTGCCATAATGGGACAGTCCTATGGCTACACCTTC.

The chain recombines TRBV5-1 with TRBJ1-1; TRBD1 agrees at 8 bases. V gave up 3 bases and J gave up 4 bases; unmatched junction bases: 8. This CDR3 is 15 amino acids long. Germline V gene data show CDR1 as SGHRS and CDR2 as YFSETQ. The CDR3 loop is CASSYFQGASTEAFF. CDR3 DNA: TGCGCCAGCAGCTATTTCCAGGGGGCGAGCACTGAAGCTTTCTTT.

This clone was seen more than once but under ten times. The rearrangement uses TRBV14 and TRBJ1-6; possible D gene TRBD1, 5 bases. V lost 1 base to trimming and J lost 3 bases, with 7 bases between them. The length of the CDR3 is 15 residues. CDR1 SGHDN and CDR2 FVKESK come from the germline V gene. In DNA, the CDR3 is TGTGCCAGCAGCCAAGTGACAGTCTATAATTCACCCCTCCACTTT. Its translation is CASSQVTVYNSPLHF.

This clone was observed a handful of times. This sequence joins TRBV10-1 and TRBJ1-3; 9 positions match TRBD1. J lost 3 bases, V lost 10 bases, and 7 bases had no gene match. The CDR3 runs 14 residues. CDR1 WNHNN and CDR2 SYGVQD come from the germline V gene (reference sequence). The CDR3: CAMKQGAHGNTIYF. CDR3 nucleotide sequence: TGCGCCATGAAACAGGGGGCGCATGGAAACACCATATATTTT.

Points on this clone: The sample holds other DNA sequences that translate to the same CDR3. V and J are TRBV5-1 and TRBJ2-1; 11 bases are a match to TRBD2. The CDR3 covers 15 residues. Germline trimming cut 4 bases from V and 4 bases from J; bases unmatched to any gene: 4. The germline V gene encodes CDR1 SGHRS and CDR2 YFSETQ. CDR3 in amino acids: CASSLSGGDYNEQFF. The CDR3 DNA is TGCGCCAGCAGCCTTAGCGGGGGGGATTACAATGAGCAGTTCTTC.

This chain uses TRBV7-7 with TRBJ2-3, with TRBD2 identical over 7 bases. V shed 2 bases, J shed 2 bases, and the junction held 4 bases outside the gene matches. Germline CDR1 is SSHAT and CDR2 is FNYEAQ (reference sequence). The CDR3 is made up of 15 amino acids. CDR3 protein: CASSLSGTFTDTQYF. CDR3 coding DNA: TGTGCCAGCAGCTTAAGCGGGACCTTCACAGATACGCAGTATTTT. Complete variable domain (other parts from reference TRBV7-7 and TRBJ2-3): GAGVSQSPRYKVTKRGQDVTLRCDPISSHATLYWYQQALGQGPEFLTYFNYEAQPDKSGLPSDRFSAERPEGSISTLTIQRTEQRDSAMYRCASSLSGTFTDTQYFGPGTRLTVL.

The V call is TRBV15, the J call TRBJ2-3; no definite D call. CDR1 and CDR2 from the germline V gene are LNHNV and YYDKDF (reference sequence). The CDR3 runs 16 residues. The V gene lost 0 bases and the J gene lost 8 bases, with 18 bases spanning the gap. CDR3 in amino acids: CATSRDKALVGVTQYF. CDR3 nucleotide sequence: TGTGCCACCAGCAGAGATAAAGCTCTGGTTGGTGTTACGCAGTATTTT.

The chain employs TRBV5-4 and TRBJ1-1; TRBD1 agrees at 11 bases. Germline CDR1 is SGHNT and CDR2 is YYREEE (reference sequence). Unmatched junction bases numbered 7, after V lost 4 bases and J lost 5 bases. This CDR3 has 15 residues. DNA for the CDR3: TGTGCCAGCAGCCAACCGGGACAGGGGGGGACTGAAGCTTTCTTT. This sequence encodes CASSQPGQGGTEAFF.

This clone appeared once. The chain carries TRBV4-3 and TRBJ2-7; perhaps TRBD1 as D (6 bases). Per germline, CDR1 LGHNA and CDR2 YSLEER. With 0 bases removed from V and 5 bases from J, the gap between germline ends came to 17 bases. The CDR3 covers 16 residues. The CDR3 nucleotides read TGCGCCAGCAGCCAAGATTTAGGGGCAGGGGCTGACGAGCAGTACTTC. Translating gives CASSQDLGAGADEQYF.

This chain connects TRBV13 to TRBJ2-7, with D hard to call. V was shortened by 5 bases and J by 2 bases, with 7 bases between the two germline ends. CDR3 size: 12 residues. The germline V gene encodes CDR1 PRHDT and CDR2 FYEKMQ (reference sequence). The CDR3 is CASSGAPYEQYF. The CDR3 nucleotides are TGTGCCAGCAGCGGAGCGCCCTACGAGCAGTACTTC. Together with reference TRBV13 and TRBJ2-7, the CDR3 gives the full variable domain: AAGVIQSPRHLIKEKRETATLKCYPIPRHDTVYWYQQGPGQDPQFLISFYEKMQSDKGSIPDRFSAQQFSDYHSELNMSSLELGDSALYFCASSGAPYEQYFGPGTRLTVT.

Remarks on this clone: The same CDR3 is also encoded by other DNA sequences in this sample. The rearrangement links TRBV6-5 to TRBJ2-7; TRBD1 matches 7 bases. Germline V lookup: CDR1 MNHEY, CDR2 SVGAGI. With V trimmed by 0 bases and J by 4 bases, 6 bases remained unmatched. CDR3 length: 15 amino acids. CDR3: CASSYSPGTAYEQYF. The CDR3 DNA is TGTGCCAGCAGTTACTCGCCCGGGACAGCATACGAGCAGTACTTC.

About this clone: Likely a read error: the CDR3 ends without its conserved phenylalanine or tryptophan. V is TRBV4-2 and J is TRBJ1-2, with unresolved D. V lost 2 bases and J 0 bases, leaving 10 bases between the germline ends. The CDR3 is 15 amino acids. Germline loops: CDR1 LGHNA, CDR2 YNFKEQ. CDR3 sequence: CASSQPAATNYGYTL. CDR3 nucleotide sequence: TGTGCCAGCAGCCAACCGGCCGCCACTAACTATGGCTACACCTTA.

This chain links TRBV29-1 with TRBJ2-7, with D uncertain. The CDR3 contains 10 residues. Germline loops: CDR1 SQVTM, CDR2 ANQGSEA. The V end lost 4 bases, the J end lost 5 bases, and 6 bases lay between the germline ends. CDR3 in DNA: TGCAGCGTTGTAGTCCACGAGCAGTACTTC. Translating it yields CSVVVHEQYF.